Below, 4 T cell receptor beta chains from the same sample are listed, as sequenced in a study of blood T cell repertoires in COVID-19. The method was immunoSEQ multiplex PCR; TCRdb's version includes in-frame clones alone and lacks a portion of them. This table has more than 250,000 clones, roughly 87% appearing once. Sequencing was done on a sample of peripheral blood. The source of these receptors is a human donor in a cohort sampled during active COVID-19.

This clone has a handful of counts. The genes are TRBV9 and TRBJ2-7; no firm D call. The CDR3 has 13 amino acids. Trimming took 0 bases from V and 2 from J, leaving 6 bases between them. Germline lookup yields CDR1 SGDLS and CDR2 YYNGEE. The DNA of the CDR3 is TGTGCCAGCAGCGTAGATCCTGCCTACGAGCAGTACTTC. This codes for CASSVDPAYEQYF.

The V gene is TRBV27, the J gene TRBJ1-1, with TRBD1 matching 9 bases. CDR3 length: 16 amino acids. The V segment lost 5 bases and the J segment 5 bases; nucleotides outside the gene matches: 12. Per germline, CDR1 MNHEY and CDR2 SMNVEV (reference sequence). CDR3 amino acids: CASSRGQGRGSTEAFF. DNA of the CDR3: TGTGCCAGCAGTCGGGGACAGGGAAGGGGGAGTACTGAAGCTTTCTTT.

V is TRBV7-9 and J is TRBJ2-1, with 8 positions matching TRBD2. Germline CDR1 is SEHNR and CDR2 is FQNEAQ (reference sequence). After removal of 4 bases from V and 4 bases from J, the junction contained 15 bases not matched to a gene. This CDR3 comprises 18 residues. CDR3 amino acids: CASSSSSFSGVWYNEQFF. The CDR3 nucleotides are TGTGCCAGCAGCTCGAGCAGTTTTAGCGGGGTATGGTACAATGAGCAGTTCTTC. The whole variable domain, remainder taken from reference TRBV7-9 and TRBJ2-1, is DTGVSQNPRHKITKRGQNVTFRCDPISEHNRLYWYRQTLGQGPEFLTYFQNEAQLEKSRLLSDRFSAERPKGSFSTLEIQRTEQGDSAMYLCASSSSSFSGVWYNEQFFGPGTRLTVL.

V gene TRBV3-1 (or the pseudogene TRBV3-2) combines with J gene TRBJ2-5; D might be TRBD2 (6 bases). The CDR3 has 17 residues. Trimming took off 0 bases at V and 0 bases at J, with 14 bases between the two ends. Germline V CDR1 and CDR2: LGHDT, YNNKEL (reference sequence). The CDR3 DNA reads TGTGCCAGCAGCCAAGAACGGGTAGCGGTGTACCAAGAGACCCAGTACTTC. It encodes CASSQERVAVYQETQYF.